The entry that follows covers one T cell receptor beta chain sequence. Looked up from germline, CDR1 is GTSNPN and CDR2 is SVGIG (reference sequence). Losses at the gene ends were 2 bases for V and 5 bases for J; bases not matched to a gene: 3. The CDR3 is 15 amino acids. This sample stems from a study of blood T cell repertoires in COVID-19. For the study at large: Material from acute and convalescent COVID-19 was sourced from the United States, Italy and Spain. In each case, the material was cDNA or gDNA derived from T cells, B-cell-depleted T cells, or PBMCs.

As processed by the authors: From reference gene primer amplification, estimates of nucleated cell counts were derived. Libraries were prepared by immunoSEQ multiplex PCR; TCRdb keeps only in-frame clonotypes and omits some of them. V, J and clone size are taken as reported in that table, and D and trimming were inferred from the DNA itself. The sample includes under 80,000 clones, about 87% seen only once; the top ten take more than 0.9%. The sample taken for sequencing was peripheral blood. V is TRBV30 and J is TRBJ2-1, with 13 bases that match TRBD2. The clonotype originates from a man aged 65 to 79 with acute or convalescent COVID-19. Here the CDR3 reads CAWSKLAGGHNEQFF. The CDR3 DNA reads TGTGCCTGGAGTAAACTAGCGGGGGGGCACAATGAGCAGTTCTTC.